By frequency in the sample, the clone carrying this T cell receptor beta chain is medium-sized. Its antigen is as yet unknown. This sample is drawn from a study of Tregs in tolerant kidney transplant recipients. Study overall: CD4+CD25+CD127- cells came from approximately 3-day belatacept mixed lymphocyte reactions, some with 5-day graft donor restimulation.

The table came from immunoSEQ multiplex PCR; TCRdb's copy has only in-frame clones and leaves some out. The sample includes 2,800 or so clones, around 40% of them seen just once. Germline CDR1 is SGHAT and CDR2 is FQNNGV. V was clipped by 4 bases and J by 3 bases; unmatched bases: 14. The CDR3 runs 18 residues. Study results and caveats: Activated donor B cell expansion appeared to reveal the most relevant donor-specific TCRbeta repertoire. The small number of patients limits these findings pending further validation. Biological reproducibility was not directly addressed in this study.

The specimen was Tregs from blood cultured with allogeneic cells. The chain links TRBV11-2 to TRBJ2-3; 9 positions match TRBD2. The receptor comes from a human donor in good health. CDR3 nucleotide sequence: TGTGCCAGCAGCTGGGATGGGCTAGCGGGGTTACGGACAGATACGCAGTATTTT. Translating gives CASSWDGLAGLRTDTQYF. Based on the CDR3 plus reference TRBV11-2 and TRBJ2-3, the full variable domain is EAGVAQSPRYKIIEKRQSVAFWCNPISGHATLYWYQQILGQGPKLLIQFQNNGVVDDSQLPKDRFSAERLKGVDSTLKIQPAKLEDSAVYLCASSWDGLAGLRTDTQYFGPGTRLTVL.